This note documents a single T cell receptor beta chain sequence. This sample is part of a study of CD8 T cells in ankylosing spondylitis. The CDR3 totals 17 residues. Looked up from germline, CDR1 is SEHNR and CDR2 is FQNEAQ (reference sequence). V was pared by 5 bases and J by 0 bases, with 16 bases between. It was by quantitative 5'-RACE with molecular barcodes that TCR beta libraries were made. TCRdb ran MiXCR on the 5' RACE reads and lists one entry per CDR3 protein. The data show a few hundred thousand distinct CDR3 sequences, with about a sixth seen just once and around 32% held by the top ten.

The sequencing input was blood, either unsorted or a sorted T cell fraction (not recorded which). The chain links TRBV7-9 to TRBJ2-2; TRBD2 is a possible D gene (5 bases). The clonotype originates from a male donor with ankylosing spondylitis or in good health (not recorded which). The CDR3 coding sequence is TGTGCCAGCAGCCCCGCGGGCTCACTCGCGAACACCGGGGAGCTGTTTTTT. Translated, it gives CASSPAGSLANTGELFF. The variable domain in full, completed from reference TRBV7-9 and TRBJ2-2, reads DTGVSQNPRHKITKRGQNVTFRCDPISEHNRLYWYRQTLGQGPEFLTYFQNEAQLEKSRLLSDRFSAERPKGSFSTLEIQRTEQGDSAMYLCASSPAGSLANTGELFFGEGSRLTVL.